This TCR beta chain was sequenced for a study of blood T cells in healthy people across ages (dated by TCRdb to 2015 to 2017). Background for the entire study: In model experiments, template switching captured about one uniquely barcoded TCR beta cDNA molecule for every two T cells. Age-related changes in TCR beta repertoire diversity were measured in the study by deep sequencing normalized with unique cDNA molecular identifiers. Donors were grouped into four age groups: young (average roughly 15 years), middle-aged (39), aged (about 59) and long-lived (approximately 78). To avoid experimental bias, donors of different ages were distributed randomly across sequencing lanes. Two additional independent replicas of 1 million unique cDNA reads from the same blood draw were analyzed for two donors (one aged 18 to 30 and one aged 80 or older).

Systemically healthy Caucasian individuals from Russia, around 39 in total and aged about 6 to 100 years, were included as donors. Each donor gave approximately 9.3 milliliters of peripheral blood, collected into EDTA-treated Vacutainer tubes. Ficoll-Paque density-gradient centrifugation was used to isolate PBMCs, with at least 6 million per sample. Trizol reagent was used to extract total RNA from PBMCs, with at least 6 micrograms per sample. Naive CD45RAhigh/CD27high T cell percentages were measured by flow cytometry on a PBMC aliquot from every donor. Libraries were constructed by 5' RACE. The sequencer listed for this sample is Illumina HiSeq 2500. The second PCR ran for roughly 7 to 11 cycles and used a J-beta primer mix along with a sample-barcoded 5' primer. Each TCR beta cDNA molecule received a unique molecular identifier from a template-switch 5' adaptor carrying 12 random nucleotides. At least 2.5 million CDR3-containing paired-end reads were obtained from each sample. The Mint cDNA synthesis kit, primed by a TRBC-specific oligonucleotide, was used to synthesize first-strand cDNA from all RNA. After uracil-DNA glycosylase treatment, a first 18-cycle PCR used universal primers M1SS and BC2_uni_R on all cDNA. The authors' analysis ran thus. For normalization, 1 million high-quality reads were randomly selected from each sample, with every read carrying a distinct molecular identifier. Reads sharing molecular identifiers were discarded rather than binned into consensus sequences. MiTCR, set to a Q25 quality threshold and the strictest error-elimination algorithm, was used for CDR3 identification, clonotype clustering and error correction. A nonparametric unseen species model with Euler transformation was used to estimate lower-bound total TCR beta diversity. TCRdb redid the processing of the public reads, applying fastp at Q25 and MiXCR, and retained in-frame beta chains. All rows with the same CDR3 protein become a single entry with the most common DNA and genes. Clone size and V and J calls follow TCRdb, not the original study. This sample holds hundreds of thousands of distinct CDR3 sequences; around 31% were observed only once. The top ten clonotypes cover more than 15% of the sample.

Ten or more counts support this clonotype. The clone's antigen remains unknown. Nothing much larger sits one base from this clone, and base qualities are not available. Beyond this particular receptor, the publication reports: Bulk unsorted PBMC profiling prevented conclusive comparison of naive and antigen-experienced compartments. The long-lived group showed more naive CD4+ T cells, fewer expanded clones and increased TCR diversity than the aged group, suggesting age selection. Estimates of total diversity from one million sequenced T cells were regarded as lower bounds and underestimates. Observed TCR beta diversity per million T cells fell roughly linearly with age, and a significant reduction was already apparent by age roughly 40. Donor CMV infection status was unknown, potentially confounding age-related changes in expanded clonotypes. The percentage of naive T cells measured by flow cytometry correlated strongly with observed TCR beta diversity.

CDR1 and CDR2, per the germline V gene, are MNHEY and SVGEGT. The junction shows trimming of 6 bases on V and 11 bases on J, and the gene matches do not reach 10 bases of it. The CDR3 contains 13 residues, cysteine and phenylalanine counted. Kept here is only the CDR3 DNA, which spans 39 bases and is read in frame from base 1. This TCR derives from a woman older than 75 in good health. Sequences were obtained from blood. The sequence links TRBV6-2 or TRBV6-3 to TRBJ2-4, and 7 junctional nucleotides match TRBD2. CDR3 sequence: CASSDAAGRLQYF. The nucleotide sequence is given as TGTGCCAGCAGCGACGCAGCGGGGAGGCTTCAGTACTTC.